A selection of T cell receptor beta chains follows, all from one sample in a study of blood T cell repertoires in COVID-19. Measured with immunoSEQ multiplex PCR; TCRdb has only the in-frame clones, and not every one. The data show about 220,000 clones, with roughly four fifths seen just once and under 3.5% held by the top ten. Source material: PBMCs or T cells enriched from blood (not recorded which). These receptors were collected from a woman in her sixties who had recovered from COVID-19. Both conserved end residues are part of each CDR3. A D gene is named only where the DNA matches it firmly. Rows may omit the clone size; those that give it use once, few, many or a size class.

D gene,J gene,V gene,clone size,CDR3 protein,CDR3 DNA
NA,TRBJ1-2,TRBV5-1,NA,CASSPEYQGLGTF,TGCGCCAGCAGCCCCGAGTATCAGGGGTTGGGGACCTTC
NA,TRBJ2-7,TRBV6-5,NA,CASSPPQVRAYEQYF,TGTGCCAGCAGCCCACCCCAGGTCAGGGCATACGAGCAGTACTTC
NA,TRBJ2-6,TRBV4-1,few,CASSPWGDGANVLTF,TGCGCCAGCAGCCCATGGGGGGATGGGGCCAACGTCCTGACTTTC
NA,TRBJ1-2,TRBV13,NA,CASSPTQGLVYGYTF,TGTGCCAGCAGCCCTACTCAAGGACTGGTATATGGCTACACCTTC
NA,TRBJ2-3,TRBV6-2/TRBV6-3,NA,CASSSLIDSNTQYF,TGTGCCAGCAGTTCACTGATCGACTCTAATACGCAGTATTTT
NA,TRBJ2-1,TRBV7-2,NA,CASSLALGDIYNEQFF,TGTGCCAGCAGCTTAGCGCTGGGGGACATATACAATGAGCAGTTCTTC
TRBD1,TRBJ2-1,TRBV11-3,NA,CASTQTGSSYNEQFF,TGTGCCAGCACCCAGACAGGGAGCTCCTACAATGAGCAGTTCTTC
TRBD2,TRBJ2-2,TRBV12-5,NA,CASGLVLTTSGGAHGELFF,TGTGCTAGTGGTTTGGTACTAACTACTAGCGGGGGGGCACACGGGGAGCTGTTTTTT
TRBD1,TRBJ1-2,TRBV5-8,few,CASRHRDREVYGYTF,TGTGCCAGCAGACACCGGGACAGGGAAGTCTATGGCTACACCTTC
TRBD1,TRBJ2-2,TRBV6-1,NA,CASSEGQGITGELFF,TGTGCCAGCAGTGAAGGACAGGGAATCACCGGGGAGCTGTTTTTT
NA,TRBJ1-4,TRBV7-2,NA,CASSLRKGGEKLFF,TGTGCCAGCAGCCTTAGAAAAGGAGGGGAAAAACTGTTTTTT
TRBD1,TRBJ2-3,TRBV13,NA,CASSSGTGASTDTQYF,TGTGCCAGCAGCTCCGGGACAGGGGCTAGCACAGATACGCAGTATTTT
NA,TRBJ2-1,TRBV27,few,CASGKVTGNNEQFF,TGTGCCAGCGGAAAGGTTACAGGGAACAATGAGCAGTTCTTC